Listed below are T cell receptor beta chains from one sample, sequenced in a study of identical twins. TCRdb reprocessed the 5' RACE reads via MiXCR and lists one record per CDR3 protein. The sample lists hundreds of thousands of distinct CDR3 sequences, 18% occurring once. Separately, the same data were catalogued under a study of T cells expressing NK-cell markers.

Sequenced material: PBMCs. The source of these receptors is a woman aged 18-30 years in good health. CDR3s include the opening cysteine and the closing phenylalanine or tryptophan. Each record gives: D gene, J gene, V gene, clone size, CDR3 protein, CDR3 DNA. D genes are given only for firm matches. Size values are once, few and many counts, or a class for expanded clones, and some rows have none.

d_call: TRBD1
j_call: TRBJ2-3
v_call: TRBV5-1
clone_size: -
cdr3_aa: CASSSRQGASDTQYF
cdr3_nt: TGCGCCAGCAGCTCCCGACAGGGGGCGTCAGATACGCAGTATTTT

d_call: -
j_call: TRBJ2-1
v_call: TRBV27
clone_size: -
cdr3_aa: CASSLSRVSEQFF
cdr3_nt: TGTGCCAGCAGTCTATCTAGGGTCAGTGAGCAGTTCTTC

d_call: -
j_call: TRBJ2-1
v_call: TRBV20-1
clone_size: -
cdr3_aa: CSARIIGEQFF
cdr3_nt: TGCAGTGCCCGTATTATAGGGGAGCAGTTCTTC

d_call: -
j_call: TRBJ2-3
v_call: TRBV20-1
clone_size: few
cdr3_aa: CSARTLGEGTDTQYF
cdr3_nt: TGCAGTGCTAGAACCTTGGGGGAGGGCACAGATACGCAGTATTTT

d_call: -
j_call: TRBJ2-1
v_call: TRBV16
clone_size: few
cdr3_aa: CASSPFQGRGDEQFF
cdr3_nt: TGTGCCAGCAGCCCCTTCCAGGGCAGAGGCGATGAGCAGTTCTTC

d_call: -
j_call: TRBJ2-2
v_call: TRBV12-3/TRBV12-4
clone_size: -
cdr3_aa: CASSAGRNTGELFF
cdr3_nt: TGTGCCAGCAGCGCAGGGCGGAACACCGGGGAGCTGTTTTTT

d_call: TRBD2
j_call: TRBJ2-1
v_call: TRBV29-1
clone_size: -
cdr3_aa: CSVLGGTEQFF
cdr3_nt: TGCAGCGTTCTGGGGGGGACTGAGCAGTTCTTC

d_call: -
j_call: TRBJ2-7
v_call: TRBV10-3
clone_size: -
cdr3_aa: CAISEVNFFEQYF
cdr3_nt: TGTGCCATCAGTGAGGTCAATTTCTTCGAGCAGTACTTC

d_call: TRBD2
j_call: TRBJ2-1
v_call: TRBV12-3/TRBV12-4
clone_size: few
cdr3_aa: CASSLEAGVFPNEQFF
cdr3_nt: TGTGCCAGCAGTTTAGAAGCGGGAGTCTTCCCCAATGAGCAGTTCTTC

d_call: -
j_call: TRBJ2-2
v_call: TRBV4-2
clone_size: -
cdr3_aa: CASSQDWGSDGELFF
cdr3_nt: TGTGCCAGCAGCCAAGATTGGGGGTCTGACGGGGAGCTGTTTTTT

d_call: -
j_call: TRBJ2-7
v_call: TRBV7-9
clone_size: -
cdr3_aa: CASSGEGGYEQYF
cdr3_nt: TGTGCCAGCAGCGGGGAGGGGGGCTACGAGCAGTACTTC

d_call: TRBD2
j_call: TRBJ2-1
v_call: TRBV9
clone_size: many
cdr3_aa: CASSVLAGLYNEQFF
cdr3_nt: TGTGCCAGCAGCGTACTAGCGGGGCTTTACAATGAGCAGTTCTTC

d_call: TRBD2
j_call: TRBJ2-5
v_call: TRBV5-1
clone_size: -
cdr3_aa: CASSVSGRGSETQYF
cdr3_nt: TGCGCCAGCAGCGTAAGCGGGAGGGGATCCGAGACCCAGTACTTC

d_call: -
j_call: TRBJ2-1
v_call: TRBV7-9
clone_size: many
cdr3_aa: CASSLANAGANEQFF
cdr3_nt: TGTGCCAGCAGCTTAGCGAACGCAGGGGCGAATGAGCAGTTCTTC

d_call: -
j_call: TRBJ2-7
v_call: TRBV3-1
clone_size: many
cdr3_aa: CASSQLREQYF
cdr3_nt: TGTGCCAGCAGCCAACTCCGCGAGCAGTACTTC

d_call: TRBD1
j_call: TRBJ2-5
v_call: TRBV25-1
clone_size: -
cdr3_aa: CASSVAGTGLSQETQYF
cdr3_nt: TGTGCCAGCAGTGTGGCCGGGACAGGACTCAGCCAAGAGACCCAGTACTTC

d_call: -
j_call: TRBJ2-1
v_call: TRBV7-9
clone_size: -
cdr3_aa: CASIKGGYNEQFF
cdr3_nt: TGTGCCAGCATAAAGGGGGGCTACAATGAGCAGTTCTTC

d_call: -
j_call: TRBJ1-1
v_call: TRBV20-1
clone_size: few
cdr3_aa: CSARFGTEAFF
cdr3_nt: TGCAGTGCTAGATTTGGAACTGAAGCTTTCTTT

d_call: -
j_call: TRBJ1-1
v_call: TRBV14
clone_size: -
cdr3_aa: CASSPNGTRKGGEAFF
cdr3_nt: TGTGCCAGCAGCCCCAACGGGACACGGAAGGGTGGTGAAGCTTTCTTT

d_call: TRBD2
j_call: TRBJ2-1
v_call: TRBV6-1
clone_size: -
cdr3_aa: CASELAGGPPTLNNEQFF
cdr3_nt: TGTGCCAGCGAGCTAGCGGGAGGGCCCCCCACCCTCAACAATGAGCAGTTCTTC

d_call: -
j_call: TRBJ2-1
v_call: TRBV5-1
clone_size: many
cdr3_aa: CASSSQTRGPYEQFF
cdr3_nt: TGCGCCAGCAGCTCCCAGACCCGGGGGCCGTATGAGCAGTTCTTC

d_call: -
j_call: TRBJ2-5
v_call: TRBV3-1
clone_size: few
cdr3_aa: CASSQSDRDQYF
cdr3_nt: TGTGCCAGCAGCCAGTCGGATCGGGACCAGTACTTC

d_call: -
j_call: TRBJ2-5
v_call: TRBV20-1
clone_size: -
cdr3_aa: CSARGRGQETQYF
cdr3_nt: TGCAGTGCTAGAGGACGTGGGCAAGAGACCCAGTACTTC

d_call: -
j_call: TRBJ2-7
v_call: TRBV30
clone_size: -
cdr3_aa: CAWSVSGAVYTGEQYF
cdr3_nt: TGTGCCTGGAGTGTAAGTGGAGCGGTTTATACGGGGGAGCAGTACTTC

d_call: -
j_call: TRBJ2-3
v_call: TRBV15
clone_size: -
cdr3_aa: CATSREPRLQQYF
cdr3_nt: TGTGCCACCAGCAGAGAACCCAGGCTACAGCAGTATTTT

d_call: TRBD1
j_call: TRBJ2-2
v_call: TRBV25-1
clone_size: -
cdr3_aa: CASRGDRANTGELFF
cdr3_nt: TGTGCCAGCAGGGGGGACAGAGCGAACACCGGGGAGCTGTTTTTT

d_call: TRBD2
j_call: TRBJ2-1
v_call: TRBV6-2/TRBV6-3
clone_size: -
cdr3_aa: CASRRSGANNEQFF
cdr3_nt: TGTGCCAGCAGACGGAGCGGGGCGAACAATGAGCAGTTCTTC

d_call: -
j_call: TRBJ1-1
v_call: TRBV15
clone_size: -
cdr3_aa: CATSTGGPGWTEAFF
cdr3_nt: TGTGCCACCAGCACCGGCGGCCCAGGGTGGACTGAAGCTTTCTTT

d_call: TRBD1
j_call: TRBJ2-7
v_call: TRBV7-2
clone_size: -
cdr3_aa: CASSPWDSDDEQYF
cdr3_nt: TGTGCCAGCAGCCCTTGGGACAGTGACGACGAGCAGTACTTC

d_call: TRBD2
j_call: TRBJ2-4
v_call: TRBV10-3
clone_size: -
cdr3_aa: CAISTGGGDGNIQYF
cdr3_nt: TGTGCCATCAGTACCGGGGGGGGCGATGGAAACATTCAGTACTTC

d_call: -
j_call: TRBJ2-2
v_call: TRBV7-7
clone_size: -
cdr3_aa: CASSRDAGELFF
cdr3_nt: TGTGCTAGCAGCCGAGACGCCGGGGAGCTGTTTTTT

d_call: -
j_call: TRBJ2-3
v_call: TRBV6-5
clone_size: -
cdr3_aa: CASSYSTTQYF
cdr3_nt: TGTGCCAGCAGTTACTCGACTACGCAGTATTTT

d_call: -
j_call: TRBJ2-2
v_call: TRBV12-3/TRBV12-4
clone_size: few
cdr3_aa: CASTSRGTDTGELFF
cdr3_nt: TGTGCCAGCACGTCGCGGGGAACGGACACCGGGGAGCTGTTTTTT

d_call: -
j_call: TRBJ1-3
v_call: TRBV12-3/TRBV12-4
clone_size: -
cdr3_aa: CASSLRAQARGNTIYF
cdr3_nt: TGTGCCAGCAGTTTAAGGGCACAGGCTCGTGGAAACACCATATATTTT

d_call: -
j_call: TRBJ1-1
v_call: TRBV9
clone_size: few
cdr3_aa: CASSVESRTEAFF
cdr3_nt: TGTGCCAGCAGCGTAGAGAGTCGGACTGAAGCTTTCTTT